Listed here are 23 T cell receptor beta chains from one sample, sequenced in a study of T cells in Graves' hyperthyroidism and ophthalmopathy. Amplification of TCR beta CDR3 regions used RNA as the template. Carried out on the TCR CDR3, a first-round RT-PCR used the HTBI primer set. TCRdb reanalysed the multiplex PCR reads using MiXCR and keeps one entry per CDR3 protein. Here the sample spans about 580,000 distinct CDR3 sequences, around 46% being singletons. The sample was peripheral blood or thyroid tissue (not recorded which). Receptor source: a woman under 30 with Graves' hyperthyroidism.

This chain links TRBV7-9 with TRBJ2-7; D is uncertain. CDR3 size: 12 residues. The germline CDR1 and CDR2 sequences are SEHNR and FQNEAQ (reference sequence). The V gene lost 5 bases and the J gene lost 7 bases, with 12 bases spanning the gap. The CDR3 nucleotides read TGTGCCAGCAGCGCTAGGAACGGAGAGCAGTACTTC. Translated, it gives CASSARNGEQYF.

The genes are TRBV27 and TRBJ2-2; unclear D gene. This CDR3 is built from 14 residues. Trimming removed 7 bases at V and 0 bases at J, with 9 bases between. Germline V gene data show CDR1 as MNHEY and CDR2 as SMNVEV (reference sequence). The CDR3 sequence is CASIGFANTGELFF. CDR3 nucleotides: TGTGCCAGCATCGGTTTCGCGAACACCGGGGAGCTGTTTTTT.

This clonotype appeared a few times. The gene calls are TRBV30 and TRBJ1-1; D not resolved. The CDR3 has 14 residues. CDR1 is GTSNPN and CDR2 is SVGIG in the germline V gene (reference sequence). Deletions cut 2 bases from V and 1 base from J, with 11 bases between. The CDR3 spells CAWSPWTRNTEAFF. CDR3 DNA: TGTGCCTGGAGTCCTTGGACGAGGAACACTGAAGCTTTCTTT.

This clonotype was seen repeatedly, ten times or more. The rearrangement joins TRBV20-1 to TRBJ1-2, with unresolved D. The length of the CDR3 is 11 residues. Trimming cost V 5 bases and J 4 bases, with 8 bases left between them. In germline, CDR1 is DFQATT, CDR2 SNEGSKA (reference sequence). The CDR3: CSAGDFYGYTF. The CDR3 DNA follows: TGCAGTGCTGGTGATTTCTATGGCTACACCTTC.

V and J are TRBV29-1 and TRBJ1-1; D is ambiguous. Germline CDR1 reads SQVTM; CDR2 reads ANQGSEA. Between the trimmed V and J ends, which lost 5 bases and 2 bases, there was a span of 15 bases. CDR3 length equals 14 residues. The CDR3 coding sequence is TGCAGCGTTCAACTCGGACTTTTCAACACTGAAGCTTTCTTT. It encodes CSVQLGLFNTEAFF.

There are a few counts of this clonotype. The chain couples TRBV30 to TRBJ1-1; D unresolved. This CDR3 is 13 amino acids long. The V gene lost 8 bases and the J gene lost 5 bases, with 18 bases spanning the gap. Per germline, CDR1 GTSNPN and CDR2 SVGIG (reference sequence). Here the CDR3 DNA reads TGTGCCGAGAATGGAGGAGACACAACTGAAGCTTTCTTT. Translated: CAENGGDTTEAFF.

This clonotype was recorded many times. V is TRBV9 and J is TRBJ1-3; D ambiguous. CDR1 is SGDLS and CDR2 is YYNGEE in the germline V gene. The CDR3 totals 15 residues. Trimming took 4 bases from V and 0 from J, leaving 11 bases between them. The CDR3 DNA is TGTGCCAGCAGCACCGACGGTAGCTCTGGAAACACCATATATTTT. It encodes CASSTDGSSGNTIYF.

Of note for this clonotype: A much larger clone differs from this one at a single base, so this may be a read error. The genes are TRBV6-4 and TRBJ2-7; D perhaps matches TRBD2 (5 bases). This CDR3 comprises 14 residues. V lost 5 bases and J 7 bases, leaving 18 bases between the germline ends. The germline V gene has CDR1 MRHNA and CDR2 SNTAGT. The CDR3 nucleotides are TGTGCCAGCAGTTACCTCAGGAGTTCGGGGGAGCAGTACTTC. Translated: CASSYLRSSGEQYF.

The chain links TRBV7-9 to TRBJ2-1, with D perhaps matching TRBD1 (6 bases). The CDR3 length is 15 residues. Trimming pared 5 bases from V and 4 bases from J, leaving 15 bases between. Germline CDR1 is SEHNR and CDR2 is FQNEAQ (reference sequence). CDR3 sequence (DNA): TGTGCCAGCAGCCCCAGGGGCGAACTGTACAATGAGCAGTTCTTC. Translation: CASSPRGELYNEQFF.

The gene calls are TRBV5-1 and TRBJ2-1; 13 bases match TRBD2. Germline CDR1 reads SGHRS; CDR2 reads YFSETQ. V was pared by 4 bases and J by 0 bases, with 4 bases of the junction left unmatched. The length of the CDR3 is 17 residues. CDR3 sequence reads: CASSAGLAGSSYNEQFF. The CDR3 bases are TGCGCCAGCAGCGCGGGACTAGCGGGAAGCTCCTACAATGAGCAGTTCTTC. Filled out from reference TRBV5-1 and TRBJ2-1, the complete variable domain reads KAGVTQTPRYLIKTRGQQVTLSCSPISGHRSVSWYQQTPGQGLQFLFEYFSETQRNKGNFPGRFSGRQFSNSRSEMNVSTLELGDSALYLCASSAGLAGSSYNEQFFGPGTRLTVL.

V usage is TRBV7-2 and J usage is TRBJ1-2, with D maybe TRBD1 (6 bases). The CDR3 sequence is 14 residues long. Germline loops: CDR1 SGHTA, CDR2 FQGNSA. V lost 5 bases and J lost 8, with 18 bases in between. The chain's CDR3 is CASSQAGGVRGYTF. The CDR3 DNA sequence: TGTGCCAGCAGCCAAGCGGGGGGCGTTCGCGGCTACACCTTC. The complete variable domain, with remaining parts taken from reference TRBV7-2 and TRBJ1-2, reads GAGVSQSPSNKVTEKGKDVELRCDPISGHTALYWYRQSLGQGLEFLIYFQGNSAPDKSGLPSDRFSAERTGGSVSTLTIQRTQQEDSAVYLCASSQAGGVRGYTFGSGTRLTVV.

This clonotype was seen a handful of times. The V call is TRBV4-2, the J call TRBJ1-4; possible D gene TRBD1, 5 bases. Trimming left V 0 bases short and J 4 bases short, with 9 bases between. Germline-derived CDR1 and CDR2 are LGHNA and YNFKEQ. This CDR3 comprises 15 residues. The CDR3 protein is CASSQDRGGNEKLFF. CDR3 DNA: TGTGCCAGCAGCCAAGACCGGGGGGGTAATGAAAAACTGTTTTTT.

This clonotype has ten or more counts. This sequence joins TRBV25-1 and TRBJ1-4, with 7 bases fitting TRBD1. After removal of 4 bases from V and 2 bases from J, the junction contained 4 bases not matched to a gene. The germline gives CDR1 MGHDK, CDR2 SYGVNS. The CDR3 covers 15 residues. The CDR3 sequence is CASSGTGATNEKLFF. The CDR3 coding sequence is TGTGCCAGCAGTGGTACAGGGGCCACTAATGAAAAACTGTTTTTT.

This clonotype showed up many times. This chain uses TRBV29-1 with TRBJ2-3; no clear D. Trimming shortened V by 1 base and J by 1 base, and 9 bases separated the two germline ends. Germline loops: CDR1 SQVTM, CDR2 ANQGSEA. The CDR3 runs 14 residues. For the CDR3, the DNA is TGCAGCGTTGAAGTCTCAGGTCGCACAGATACGCAGTATTTT. It encodes CSVEVSGRTDTQYF.

The chain is built from TRBV7-8 and TRBJ2-1; no clear D gene. V was clipped by 5 bases and J by 0 bases, with 8 bases between them. The CDR3 is 14 residues long. Germline-derived CDR1 and CDR2 are SGHVS and FQNEAQ. The CDR3 protein is CASSIQSSYNEQFF. In DNA form, the CDR3 reads TGTGCCAGCAGCATACAGAGCTCCTACAATGAGCAGTTCTTC.

This sequence joins TRBV29-1 and TRBJ2-5; D tentatively reads TRBD1 or TRBD2 (6 bases each). Trimming took 1 base from V and 5 from J, leaving 11 bases between them. The germline V gene has CDR1 SQVTM and CDR2 ANQGSEA. The CDR3 sequence is 13 residues long. The CDR3 DNA is TGCAGCGTTGAAGGGGGGGCTTACGAGACCCAGTACTTC. The encoded protein is CSVEGGAYETQYF.

As for this clonotype: One junction end does not reproduce the germline sequence, and a read error may be involved. The rearrangement joins TRBV29-1 to TRBJ1-2; 7 bases are shared with TRBD1. This CDR3 spans 15 amino acids. Germline V gene lookup returns CDR1 SQVTM and CDR2 ANQGSEA. CDR3 in DNA: TGCAGCACCTTATCGGAGACAGGGACGGTTGGTGGCCACACCTTC. It yields the protein CSTLSETGTVGGHTF.

A word on this clonotype: At one end the junction does not follow the germline gene, possibly because of a read error. The chain couples TRBV7-8 to TRBJ2-5; D unresolved. Germline V gene data show CDR1 as SGHVS and CDR2 as FQNEAQ. The CDR3 totals 14 residues. The CDR3 region is CASSYPGRKEAQYF. CDR3 DNA sequence: TGTGCCAGCAGCTATCCCGGTCGTAAAGAGGCCCAGTACTTC.

This clonotype appeared many times. The CDR3 DNA follows: TGCAGCGTTGAGGGGAGGGAGACCCAGCATTTT. This sequence encodes CSVEGRETQHF. J is TRBJ1-5 and V is TRBV29-1, with unresolved D. This CDR3 comprises 11 residues. Between the trimmed V and J ends, which lost 3 bases and 11 bases, there was a span of 11 bases. Looked up from germline, CDR1 is SQVTM and CDR2 is ANQGSEA.

This clonotype has just a few counts. J is TRBJ2-5 and V is TRBV24-1; the D gene is possibly TRBD2 (7 bases). There are 16 residues in the CDR3. V gave up 1 base and J gave up 2 bases, with 13 bases separating them. Germline CDR1 is KGHDR and CDR2 is SFDVKD. DNA of the CDR3: TGTGCCACCAGTGATTTTGGCCGGGGGGCGCAAGAGACCCAGTACTTC. This translates into CATSDFGRGAQETQYF.

In regard to this clonotype: A read error is possible here, since a much larger clone lies one base away. This chain uses TRBV4-1 with TRBJ1-1; no reliable D call. Germline values: CDR1 MGHRA, CDR2 YSYEKL. CDR3 length: 10 amino acids. The CDR3 protein is CASNQDRAFF. The DNA for the CDR3 is TGCGCCAGCAACCAAGATAGGGCTTTCTTT.

This clonotype was observed many times. The chain has TRBV5-1 and TRBJ1-6, with D perhaps matching TRBD1 (5 bases). This CDR3 region has 14 residues. Trimming took off 0 bases at V and 10 bases at J, with 11 bases between the two ends. In germline, CDR1 is SGHRS, CDR2 YFSETQ. The CDR3 nucleotides read TGCGCCAGCAGCTTGGTGGGGGAAAGATCACCCCTCCACTTT. It yields the protein CASSLVGERSPLHF.

The chain recombines TRBV3-1 with TRBJ2-7; a weak D match, TRBD1 (6 bases). Germline lookup yields CDR1 LGHDT and CDR2 YNNKEL (reference sequence). The CDR3 sequence is 16 residues long. Trimming stripped 2 bases from V and 0 bases from J, with 14 bases between. The CDR3 nucleotides read TGTGCCAGCAGCCAAAGGATCGGGACAAACTCCTACGAGCAGTACTTC. Protein sequence: CASSQRIGTNSYEQYF.